Sequencing of this T cell receptor beta chain was carried out in a study of regulatory T cells in long-lasting Graves disease. At least ten counts were recorded for this clonotype. The time point denotes: persistent/refractory GD, antithyroid drugs over 5 years with positive TRAb. RNA extracted from PBMCs served as the sequencing template. Assembly of TCR beta libraries relied on iRepertoire HTBI primers together with Arm-PCR of CDR3 regions. Authors' analysis steps: Samples jointly harbored about 62 TRBV and about 15 TRBJ segments. MiXCR was run by TCRdb on the multiplex PCR reads, yielding one entry per CDR3 protein. TCRdb, not the original authors, processed these V and J calls. The top ten clones hold approximately 7.8% of a sample with under 500,000 distinct CDR3 sequences, around 21% of them seen once. With 6 bases removed from V and 6 bases from J, the gap between germline ends came to 18 bases. The germline V gene has CDR1 MDHEN and CDR2 SYDVKM. The CDR3 spans 14 residues.

The clonotype was recovered from a female donor with Graves disease. The chain recombines TRBV28 with TRBJ2-7; D perhaps matches TRBD2 (5 bases). Sample: peripheral blood mononuclear cells (PBMCs), taken when the disease was refractory, from a patient treated with antithyroid drugs. The CDR3 reads CASSANLKEAEQYF. Written as DNA, the CDR3 is TGTGCCAGCAGCGCTAACTTAAAGGAGGCCGAGCAGTACTTC.